This T cell receptor (beta chain) was recovered during a study of cytomegalovirus exposure and HLA in healthy donors. Study results and caveats: Confirmation was obtained in vitro that a few CMV-associated chains are specific for CMV antigens. Reported performance of the classifier showed diagnosis of cytomegalovirus status with high specificity and sensitivity. Later analysis demonstrated an association between a missense DCLRE1C variant and TCR beta V- and J-gene trimming.

V lost 7 bases and J lost 5; bases outside the gene matches: 26. The V gene's germline CDR1 is SGHAT and CDR2 FQNNGV. The CDR3 sequence is 19 residues long. The PCR made use of 60 Vbeta and 13 Jbeta primers. Some clones are missing from TCRdb's copy, which holds only in-frame ones; the method was immunoSEQ multiplex PCR. The sample lists about 150,000 clones, approximately 62% seen once, with approximately 1.6% in the top ten. This clone was seen a few times. Its cognate antigen is unknown. This TCR derives from a human donor in good health. The sample was PBMCs. The rearrangement uses TRBV11-2 and TRBJ2-7; 7 bases align to TRBD1. This CDR3 is CASTNQQGKPGRDFDEQYF. CDR3 DNA: TGTGCCAGCACCAACCAACAGGGGAAACCGGGACGAGACTTCGACGAGCAGTACTTC.